This T cell receptor (beta chain) was captured by sequencing in a study of blood T cell repertoires in COVID-19. Sequencing was performed with immunoSEQ multiplex PCR; in TCRdb, only in-frame clones are kept and a portion is missing. The sample consists of roughly 340,000 clones, 80% to 90% of them appearing once. Enrolled through a virtual design, the participants were between about 18 and 100 years of age and came from 24 US areas. In assigning cohorts, the study relied on participant-reported clinical history. As concerns this clone: At the DNA level, this CDR3 is encoded by other sequences in the same sample as well.

The V end lost 0 bases, the J end lost 8 bases, and 10 bases lay between the germline ends. The CDR3 runs 13 residues. The germline gives CDR1 GTSNPN, CDR2 SVGIG (reference sequence). The chain employs TRBV30 and TRBJ1-4, with D hard to call. The specimen was PBMCs or T cells enriched from blood (not recorded which). The clonotype comes from a man younger than 30 who had recovered from COVID-19. The CDR3 DNA sequence: TGTGCCTGGAGTGTGGGCGGACTAGAAAAACTGTTTTTT. Its protein is CAWSVGGLEKLFF.